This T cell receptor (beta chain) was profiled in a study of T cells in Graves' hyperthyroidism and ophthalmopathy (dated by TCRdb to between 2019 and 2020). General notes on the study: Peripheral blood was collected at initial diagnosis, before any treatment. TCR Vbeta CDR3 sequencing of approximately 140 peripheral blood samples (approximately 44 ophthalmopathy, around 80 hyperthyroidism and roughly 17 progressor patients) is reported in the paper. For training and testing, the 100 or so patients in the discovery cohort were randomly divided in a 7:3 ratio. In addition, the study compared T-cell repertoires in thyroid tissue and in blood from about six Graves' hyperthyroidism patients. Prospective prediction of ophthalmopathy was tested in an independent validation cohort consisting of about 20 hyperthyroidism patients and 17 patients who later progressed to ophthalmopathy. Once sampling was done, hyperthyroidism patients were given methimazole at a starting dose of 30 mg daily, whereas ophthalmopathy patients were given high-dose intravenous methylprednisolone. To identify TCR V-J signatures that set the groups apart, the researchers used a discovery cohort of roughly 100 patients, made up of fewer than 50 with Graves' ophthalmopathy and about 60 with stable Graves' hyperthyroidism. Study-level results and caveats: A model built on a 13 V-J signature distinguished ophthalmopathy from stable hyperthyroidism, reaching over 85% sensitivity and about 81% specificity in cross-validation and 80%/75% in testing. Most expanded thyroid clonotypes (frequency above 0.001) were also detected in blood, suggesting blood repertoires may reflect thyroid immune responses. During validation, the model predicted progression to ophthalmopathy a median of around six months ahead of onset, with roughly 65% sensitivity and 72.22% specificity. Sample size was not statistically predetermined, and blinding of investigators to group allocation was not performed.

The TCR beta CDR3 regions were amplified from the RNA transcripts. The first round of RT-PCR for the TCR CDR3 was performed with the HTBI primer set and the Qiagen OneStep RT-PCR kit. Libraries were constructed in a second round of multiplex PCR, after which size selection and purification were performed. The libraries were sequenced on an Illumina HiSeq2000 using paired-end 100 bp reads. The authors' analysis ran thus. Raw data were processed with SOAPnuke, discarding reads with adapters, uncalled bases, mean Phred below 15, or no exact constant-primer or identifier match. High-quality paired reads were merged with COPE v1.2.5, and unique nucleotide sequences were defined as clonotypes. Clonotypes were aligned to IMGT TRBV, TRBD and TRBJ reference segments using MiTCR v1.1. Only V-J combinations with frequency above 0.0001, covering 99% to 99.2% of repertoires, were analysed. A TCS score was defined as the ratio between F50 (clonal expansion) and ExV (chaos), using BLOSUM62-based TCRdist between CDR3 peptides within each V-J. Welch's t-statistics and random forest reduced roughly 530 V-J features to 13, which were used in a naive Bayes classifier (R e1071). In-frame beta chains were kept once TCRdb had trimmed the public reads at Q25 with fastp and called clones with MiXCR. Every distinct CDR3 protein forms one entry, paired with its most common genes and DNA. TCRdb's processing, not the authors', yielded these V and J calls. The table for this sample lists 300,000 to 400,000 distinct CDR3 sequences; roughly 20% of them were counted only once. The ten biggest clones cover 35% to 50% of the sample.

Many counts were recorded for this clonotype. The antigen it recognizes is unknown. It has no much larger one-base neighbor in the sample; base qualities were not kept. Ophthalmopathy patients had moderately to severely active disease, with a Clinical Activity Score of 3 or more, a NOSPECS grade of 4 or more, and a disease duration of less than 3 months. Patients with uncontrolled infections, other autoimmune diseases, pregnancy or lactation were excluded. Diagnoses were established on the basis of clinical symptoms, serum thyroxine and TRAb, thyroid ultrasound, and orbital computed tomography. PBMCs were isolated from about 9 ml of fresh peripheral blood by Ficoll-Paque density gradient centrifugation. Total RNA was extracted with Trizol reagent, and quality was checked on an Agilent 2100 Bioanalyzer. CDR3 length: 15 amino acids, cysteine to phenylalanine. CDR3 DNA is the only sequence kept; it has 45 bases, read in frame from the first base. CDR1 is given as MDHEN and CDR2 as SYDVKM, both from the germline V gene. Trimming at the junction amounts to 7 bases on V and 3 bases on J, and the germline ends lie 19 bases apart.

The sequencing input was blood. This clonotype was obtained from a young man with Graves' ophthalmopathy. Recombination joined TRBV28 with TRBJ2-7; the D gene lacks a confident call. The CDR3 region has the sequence CASTPSVGRNYEQYF. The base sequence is TGTGCCAGCACCCCTTCGGTAGGGCGTAACTACGAGCAGTACTTC. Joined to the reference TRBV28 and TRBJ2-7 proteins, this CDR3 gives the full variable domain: DVKVTQSSRYLVKRTGEKVFLECVQDMDHENMFWYRQDPGLGLRLIYFSYDVKMKEKGDIPEGYSVSREKKERFSLILESASTNQTSMYLCASTPSVGRNYEQYFGPGTRLTVT.